This T cell receptor beta chain is drawn from a study of graft-versus-host responses after intestinal transplantation. The overall study: Each transplant was multivisceral, liver-intestinal, or isolated intestinal. After anti-thymocyte globulin induction, recipients took tacrolimus and steroids for about 3 years.

In regard to this clone: Its antigen is unidentified.

The CDR3 runs 16 residues. Germline CDR1 is SNHLY and CDR2 is FYNNEI. J gave up 9 bases and V 6 bases, and 18 bases lay outside the gene matches. Study observations and caveats: Allograft clonal ratios (graft-versus-host to host-versus-graft) were high in patients who had graft-donor T cell macrochimerism.

Libraries were prepared by immunoSEQ multiplex PCR; TCRdb keeps only in-frame clonotypes and omits some of them. This table holds 50,000 to 75,000 clones, around 93% found once. The source was unstimulated CD4+ T cells sorted from spleen or lymph node cells, collected before transplant. J is TRBJ2-7 and V is TRBV2; 9 nucleotides match TRBD1. The sequence derives from a human donor who was the organ donor for an intestinal transplant. The CDR3 region has the DNA TGTGCCAGCAGGGCGAGACTTACAGGGGGCTTGAACGGGCAGTACTTC. This codes for CASRARLTGGLNGQYF.